The TCR beta chain under discussion was sequenced for a study of blood T cell repertoires in COVID-19. Study at large: Acute-phase and convalescent COVID-19 samples originated in the United States, Italy and Spain.

The CDR3 extends over 16 amino acids. The authors' processing: It was from reference gene primer amplification that nucleated cell counts were estimated. Repertoires were generated with immunoSEQ multiplex PCR, while TCRdb's copy carries only in-frame clones and drops some. The DNA was the basis for D and trimming; V, J and clone size are from that table. The sample shows about 31,000 clones, about 90% of them seen only once. Only one count was recorded for this clone. The chain combines TRBV21-1 with TRBJ2-7; the listed D gene, TRBD1, was not tested against the DNA. TRBV21-1 is a pseudogene locus. The sample taken for sequencing was peripheral blood. The sequence was collected from a woman between 35 and 50 years old with active or convalescent COVID-19. In nucleotides, the CDR3 is TGTGCCAGCAGCAAATCCGACAGGGTTAGCCCTTACGAGCAGTACTTC. It codes for CASSKSDRVSPYEQYF.